One sample yielded the 20 T cell receptor beta chains listed below, sequenced in a study of spatial heterogeneity in lung cancer. TCRdb independently ran MiXCR on the 5' RACE reads; one entry per CDR3 protein. The sample has tens of thousands of distinct CDR3 sequences, approximately 5.2% seen once. Time point described: sample taken at primary tumor resection. Unsorted samples of tumor, nontumor lung or frozen PBMC had their whole RNA sequenced. The sequences come from PBMCs, collected at surgery. These receptors all come from a female donor with early-stage non-small cell lung cancer.

This clonotype was seen ten or more times. The rearrangement uses TRBV7-2 and TRBJ2-7; 8 bases are a match to TRBD2. V dropped 5 bases and J dropped 2; count of bases not matched to a gene: 8. This CDR3 region has 15 residues. Per germline, CDR1 SGHTA and CDR2 FQGNSA. The CDR3 DNA reads as TGTGCCAGCAGCGTGTCGGGGGGGATTGCCTACGAGCAGTACTTC. Its translation is CASSVSGGIAYEQYF.

This clonotype was counted many times. CDR3 amino acids: CASSLLPGREPLLQYF. CDR3 nucleotide sequence: TGTGCCAGCAGCCTGCTACCGGGGCGGGAACCCCTTTTGCAGTACTTC. The rearrangement joins TRBV28 to TRBJ2-7, with D possibly TRBD2 on 6 matching bases. CDR1 is MDHEN and CDR2 is SYDVKM in the germline V gene. Trimming pared 6 bases from V and 9 bases from J, leaving 27 bases between. CDR3 length equals 16 residues.

This clonotype was found many times. This sequence joins TRBV5-1 and TRBJ2-3; TRBD2 might be the D (6 bases). The CDR3 length is 16 residues. Germline V gives CDR1 SGHRS, CDR2 YFSETQ. Trimming left V 1 base short and J 0 bases short, with 12 bases between. The CDR3 is CASSLRAGTSTDTQYF. The CDR3, as DNA: TGCGCCAGCAGCTTGAGAGCCGGGACTAGCACAGATACGCAGTATTTT.

This rearrangement joins TRBV20-1 to TRBJ1-1; no clear D gene. The germline gives CDR1 DFQATT, CDR2 SNEGSKA (reference sequence). Deletions cut 6 bases from V and 5 bases from J, with 13 bases between. The CDR3 runs 12 residues. The DNA of the CDR3 is TGCAGTGCCAGTACACCTACTACTGAAGCTTTCTTT. Its translation is CSASTPTTEAFF.

At least ten counts were recorded for this clonotype. The rearrangement uses TRBV20-1 and TRBJ1-4; D not certain. The germline V gene encodes CDR1 DFQATT and CDR2 SNEGSKA (reference sequence). The V end was cut by 5 bases, the J end by 15 bases, with 16 bases between. The CDR3 sequence is 11 residues long. CDR3 in amino acids: CSAGPGVRLFF. As DNA, the CDR3 is TGCAGTGCTGGGCCCGGCGTCAGGTTGTTTTTT.

This clonotype appeared many times. V gene TRBV11-2 combines with J gene TRBJ2-3; D may correspond to TRBD1 or TRBD2 (5 bases each). Germline CDR1 SGHAT, CDR2 FQNNGV. V lost 8 bases to trimming and J lost 5 bases, with 17 bases between them. This CDR3 has 14 amino acids. As DNA, the CDR3 is TGTGCCAGCGGATTCTCGGGGCCGAGAGATACGCAGTATTTT. Translating gives CASGFSGPRDTQYF.

This clonotype came up a few times. For the CDR3, the DNA is TGTGCCATCAGTGTCCAAGAGTCAGATACGCAGTATTTT. It specifies CAISVQESDTQYF. The V and J genes are TRBV10-3 and TRBJ2-3; D remains ambiguous. The CDR3 spans 13 residues. Germline CDR1 ENHRY, CDR2 SYGVKD. Trimming stripped 4 bases from V and 4 bases from J, with 9 bases between.

This chain uses TRBV11-2 with TRBJ1-1, with D possibly matching TRBD1 (5 bases). Germline V gene lookup returns CDR1 SGHAT and CDR2 FQNNGV. Trimming shortened V by 5 bases and J by 1 base, and 14 bases separated the two germline ends. The CDR3 length is 15 residues. In DNA form, the CDR3 reads TGTGCCAGCAGCCCTTACCAGGGTCGGAACACTGAAGCTTTCTTT. Encoded protein: CASSPYQGRNTEAFF.

This clonotype occurred a few times. V is TRBV11-3 and J is TRBJ2-1, with TRBD2 matching 9 bases. This CDR3 region has 14 residues. The trim removed 3 bases at V and 7 bases at J, leaving 4 bases unmatched. Germline V gene lookup returns CDR1 SGHNT and CDR2 YENEEA. The CDR3 DNA reads as TGTGCCAGCAGCTTGACTAGCGGAGGGAATGAGCAGTTCTTC. It yields the protein CASSLTSGGNEQFF.

At least ten counts were recorded for this clonotype. The chain recombines TRBV10-3 with TRBJ2-1; D remains ambiguous. Germline CDR1 and CDR2: ENHRY and SYGVKD. This CDR3 is built from 16 residues. V lost 4 bases to trimming and J lost 6 bases, with 19 bases between them. CDR3 sequence (DNA): TGTGCCATCAGTGTACAGCTATATACCGCCGGCAATGAGCAGTTCTTC. This translates into CAISVQLYTAGNEQFF.

This clonotype was found many times. The J gene is TRBJ2-3, the V gene TRBV29-1; no clear D. This CDR3 is built from 10 residues. Trimming removed 4 bases at V and 10 bases at J, with 9 bases between. Germline loops: CDR1 SQVTM, CDR2 ANQGSEA. Here the CDR3 DNA reads TGCAGCGTTGGTTCCTCCTCGCAGTATTTT. It translates to CSVGSSSQYF.

This clonotype has at least ten counts. The rearrangement uses TRBV4-1 and TRBJ1-5; D ambiguous. The CDR3 length is 18 residues. Per the germline V gene, CDR1 is MGHRA and CDR2 is YSYEKL. V was clipped by 4 bases and J by 3 bases, with 22 bases between them. The CDR3 nucleotides are TGCGCCAGCAGCCCAGCCCGGTGGCCTTTCCCCTTCAATCAGCCCCAGCATTTT. Translated, it gives CASSPARWPFPFNQPQHF.

This chain uses TRBV7-2 with TRBJ1-6; 8 bases are shared with TRBD1. The CDR3 has 18 amino acids. The V gene's germline CDR1 is SGHTA and CDR2 FQGNSA. The J segment lost 6 bases and the V segment lost 3 bases, leaving 13 bases of the junction unmatched. The CDR3 protein is CASSFLMGRQGSNSPLHF. The DNA of the CDR3 is TGTGCCAGCAGCTTCCTAATGGGTAGACAGGGGAGTAATTCACCCCTCCACTTT.

This clonotype came up many times. The rearrangement joins TRBV30 to TRBJ1-1, with 7 bases aligning to TRBD1. The CDR3 has 13 amino acids. Looked up from germline, CDR1 is GTSNPN and CDR2 is SVGIG (reference sequence). Germline trimming cut 2 bases from V and 4 bases from J; bases unmatched to any gene: 4. CDR3 sequence reads: CAWSSSGGTEAFF. The CDR3 DNA sequence: TGTGCCTGGAGTTCATCAGGGGGCACTGAAGCTTTCTTT.

This clonotype was detected many times. The V gene is TRBV29-1, the J gene TRBJ2-7; 9 bases are a match to TRBD1. The V gene's germline CDR1 is SQVTM and CDR2 ANQGSEA. V lost 4 bases to trimming and J lost 4 bases; unmatched junction nucleotides: 5. The CDR3 sequence is 13 residues long. The chain's CDR3 is CSVVGTGTYEQYF. The CDR3 DNA reads as TGCAGCGTTGTGGGGACAGGGACGTACGAGCAGTACTTC.

This clonotype came up a few times. This chain links TRBV7-2 with TRBJ2-1, with 8 nucleotides matching TRBD2. Germline lookup yields CDR1 SGHTA and CDR2 FQGNSA. CDR3 length equals 16 residues. With 2 bases clipped from V and 4 bases from J, the junction kept 7 bases outside the gene matches. CDR3 sequence reads: CASSLSGTSRYNEQFF. CDR3 in DNA: TGTGCCAGCAGCTTATCCGGGACTAGTAGGTACAATGAGCAGTTCTTC. Combining the CDR3 with reference TRBV7-2 and TRBJ2-1 gives the whole variable domain GAGVSQSPSNKVTEKGKDVELRCDPISGHTALYWYRQSLGQGLEFLIYFQGNSAPDKSGLPSDRFSAERTGGSVSTLTIQRTQQEDSAVYLCASSLSGTSRYNEQFFGPGTRLTVL.

Ten or more counts support this clonotype. The V gene is TRBV7-8, the J gene TRBJ2-5; a possible D gene is TRBD2 (6 bases). The CDR3 is 15 residues long. V dropped 4 bases and J dropped 8 bases, with 20 bases sitting between them. Looked up from germline, CDR1 is SGHVS and CDR2 is FQNEAQ. The DNA for the CDR3 is TGTGCCAGCAGCTCTAATTACAACCGGGACTCCACCCAGTACTTC. Amino acid sequence: CASSSNYNRDSTQYF.

This clonotype showed up many times. The chain couples TRBV6-6 to TRBJ2-5, with TRBD2 matching 7 bases. This CDR3 has 13 residues. Germline CDR1 MNHNY, CDR2 SVGAGI (reference sequence). Trimming removed 4 bases from V and 5 bases from J; junction bases left unmatched: 4. The chain's CDR3 is CASSLGGVETQYF. Written as DNA, the CDR3 is TGTGCCAGCAGTTTGGGGGGGGTCGAGACCCAGTACTTC.

This clonotype showed up many times. Here the CDR3 DNA reads TGTGCCAGCAGCTTACTTCGGACAGGTAGCTCTGGAAACACCATATATTTT. Protein: CASSLLRTGSSGNTIYF. V usage is TRBV7-9 and J usage is TRBJ1-3, with 7 bases that match TRBD1. There are 17 residues in the CDR3. Germline CDR1 is SEHNR and CDR2 is FQNEAQ (reference sequence). V shed 2 bases and J 0 bases; nucleotides not matched to a gene: 7.

Here the CDR3 reads CASSGTGGTEAFF. The CDR3 DNA sequence: TGTGCCAGCAGTGGGACAGGGGGCACTGAAGCTTTCTTT. The chain joins TRBV2 to TRBJ1-1, with 10 bases fitting TRBD1. V lost 4 bases, J lost 4 bases, and 0 bases stayed unmatched. The germline V gene has CDR1 SNHLY and CDR2 FYNNEI. The CDR3 runs to 13 residues.